These 32 T cell receptor beta chains came from one sample sequenced in a study of blood T cells in healthy people across ages. Combining a sample-barcoded 5' primer with a J-beta primer mix, a second PCR ran for roughly 6 to 12 cycles. TCRdb re-derived calls from the 5' RACE reads in MiXCR, one entry per CDR3 protein. The table shows fewer than 1,000,000 distinct CDR3 sequences, with more than 40% occurring only once. Material for sequencing was blood. The receptors shown here come from a man between 60 and 70 years old in good health.

This clonotype has a handful of counts. The gene calls are TRBV12-3 or TRBV12-4 and TRBJ2-5; 9 nucleotides line up with TRBD1. CDR3 length equals 14 residues. Trimming at V came to 4 bases and at J to 4 bases, leaving 4 bases not matched to a gene. The CDR3 protein is CASSYRGPGETQYF. CDR3 DNA sequence: TGTGCCAGCAGTTACAGGGGGCCTGGAGAGACCCAGTACTTC.

V and J are TRBV25-1 and TRBJ2-5, with D possibly matching TRBD2 (6 bases). The CDR3 has 15 residues. Germline V CDR1 and CDR2: MGHDK, SYGVNS. With 1 base removed from V and 4 bases from J, the gap between germline ends came to 13 bases. CDR3 sequence (DNA): TGTGCCAGCAGTGAATCAGGAGGGGAAGGAGAGACCCAGTACTTC. Translating it yields CASSESGGEGETQYF.

The count of this clonotype is one. The chain employs TRBV4-3 and TRBJ2-7; 8 positions agree with TRBD2. CDR1 is LGHNA and CDR2 is YSLEER in the germline V gene. After removal of 4 bases from V and 7 bases from J, the junction contained 6 bases not matched to a gene. The CDR3 runs 13 residues. This CDR3 reads CASSRPRGGEQYF. The DNA for the CDR3 is TGCGCCAGCAGCCGCCCTCGGGGGGGTGAGCAGTACTTC.

The chain uses TRBV29-1 and TRBJ2-7; 11 nucleotides line up with TRBD2. With 4 bases clipped from V and 3 bases from J, the junction kept 2 bases outside the gene matches. The CDR3 extends over 13 amino acids. Germline V gives CDR1 SQVTM, CDR2 ANQGSEA. This CDR3 is CSVGTSGLYEQYF. DNA of the CDR3: TGCAGCGTTGGGACTAGCGGGCTCTACGAGCAGTACTTC.

Of note for this clonotype: One end of the junction varies from germline; a read error may be responsible. The V and J genes are TRBV25-1 and TRBJ1-2, with 8 bases lining up with TRBD1. Germline V gives CDR1 MGHDK, CDR2 SYGVNS. The CDR3 runs to 14 residues. CDR3 sequence reads: CASRESGRGRGYTF. The CDR3 coding sequence is TGTGCCAGCAGGGAATCGGGCAGGGGGCGCGGCTACACCTTC.

The rearrangement links TRBV7-9 to TRBJ2-7, with D possibly being TRBD1 or TRBD2 (5 bases each). V gave up 5 bases and J gave up 0 bases, with 17 bases separating them. Germline loops: CDR1 SEHNR, CDR2 FQNEAQ (reference sequence). The CDR3 has 16 residues. The CDR3 spells CASSPPLGESSYEQYF. The CDR3 bases are TGTGCCAGCAGCCCCCCGTTAGGGGAGAGCTCCTACGAGCAGTACTTC.

The rearrangement joins TRBV27 to TRBJ2-1; 8 nucleotides agree with TRBD2. The length of the CDR3 is 14 residues. The germline gives CDR1 MNHEY, CDR2 SMNVEV (reference sequence). The J segment lost 4 bases and the V segment lost 7 bases, leaving 6 bases of the junction unmatched. The DNA for the CDR3 is TGTGCCAGCAAAGGGATAGCGGGATACAATGAGCAGTTCTTC. It is translated as CASKGIAGYNEQFF.

This clonotype showed up just a few times. The chain has TRBV5-1 and TRBJ2-1; 7 positions agree with TRBD1. Trimming cost V 2 bases and J 9 bases; bases outside gene matches: 14. This CDR3 spans 16 amino acids. Germline values: CDR1 SGHRS, CDR2 YFSETQ. The CDR3 loop reads CASSLRTGTVYSEQFF. The CDR3 DNA follows: TGCGCCAGCAGCTTACGAACCGGGACAGTGTATTCTGAGCAGTTCTTC.

The chain employs TRBV18 and TRBJ1-1, with 7 bases matching TRBD1. The germline CDR1 and CDR2 sequences are KGHSH and LQKENI. CDR3 length equals 13 residues. With V trimmed by 6 bases and J by 4 bases, 5 bases remained unmatched. The DNA for the CDR3 is TGTGCCAGCTCCTATACAGGGGTCACTGAAGCTTTCTTT. Protein product: CASSYTGVTEAFF.

V usage is TRBV6-5 and J usage is TRBJ2-5, with TRBD2 identical over 9 bases. In germline, CDR1 is MNHEY, CDR2 SVGAGI. This CDR3 contains 14 residues. V shed 8 bases, J shed 2 bases, and the junction held 6 bases outside the gene matches. CDR3 coding DNA: TGTGCCAGCCGACCTAGCGGGAATCAAGAGACCCAGTACTTC. Protein product: CASRPSGNQETQYF.

This chain connects TRBV7-6 to TRBJ2-1, with 10 bases fitting TRBD1. V was pared by 5 bases and J by 5 bases, with 9 bases of the junction left unmatched. The V gene's germline CDR1 is SGHVS and CDR2 FNYEAQ. CDR3 length: 16 amino acids. CDR3: CASSPLTGGMDNEQFF. CDR3 nucleotide sequence: TGTGCCAGCAGCCCCTTGACAGGGGGCATGGACAATGAGCAGTTCTTC.

V gene TRBV12-3 or TRBV12-4 combines with J gene TRBJ2-7, with D perhaps matching TRBD2 (6 bases). CDR3 length equals 15 residues. The V gene lost 7 bases and the J gene lost 5 bases, with 21 bases spanning the gap. The CDR3 DNA is TGTGCCAGCAACCGGGCGGGGAGCGCCGTCCACGAGCAGTACTTC. Its protein is CASNRAGSAVHEQYF.

This clonotype occurred a few times. V usage is TRBV7-2 and J usage is TRBJ2-7; 8 bases match TRBD1. Germline loops: CDR1 SGHTA, CDR2 FQGNSA. The CDR3 has 14 residues. Trimming at V came to 6 bases and at J to 5 bases, leaving 9 bases not matched to a gene. Here the CDR3 reads CASRSPGQADEQYF. The CDR3 DNA reads as TGTGCCAGCAGGAGCCCGGGACAGGCGGACGAGCAGTACTTC.

Only a few counts were recorded for this clonotype. This chain joins TRBV7-2 and TRBJ2-7; 10 nucleotides match TRBD1. Germline values: CDR1 SGHTA, CDR2 FQGNSA. CDR3 length equals 15 residues. V was pared by 1 base and J by 5 bases, with 5 bases of the junction left unmatched. The CDR3 sequence: CASSLGDRGLDEQYF. CDR3 bases: TGTGCCAGCAGCTTAGGGGACAGGGGCTTAGACGAGCAGTACTTC. The variable domain in full, with the rest retrieved from reference TRBV7-2 and TRBJ2-7, is GAGVSQSPSNKVTEKGKDVELRCDPISGHTALYWYRQSLGQGLEFLIYFQGNSAPDKSGLPSDRFSAERTGGSVSTLTIQRTQQEDSAVYLCASSLGDRGLDEQYFGPGTRLTVT.

This clonotype was seen more than once but under ten times. The rearrangement links TRBV6-2 or TRBV6-3 to TRBJ1-2, with TRBD1 as a possible D gene (5 bases). V was pared by 6 bases and J by 6 bases, with 14 bases between. The CDR3 spans 13 residues. Germline CDR1 is MNHEY and CDR2 is SVGEGT. The CDR3 protein is CASSRAGTDGYTF. CDR3 nucleotides: TGTGCCAGCAGCCGGGCGGGGACCGATGGCTACACCTTC.

This clonotype was counted ten times or more. The chain couples TRBV29-1 to TRBJ1-2; unclear D gene. From germline, CDR1 is SQVTM and CDR2 ANQGSEA. This CDR3 has 14 amino acids. V was clipped by 6 bases and J by 5 bases, with 19 bases between them. The CDR3 nucleotides read TGCAGCGTCATCTTTGTAGGGTGGGAGTATGGCTACACCTTC. This gives the protein CSVIFVGWEYGYTF.

This clonotype was observed once. This rearrangement joins TRBV7-8 to TRBJ2-6, with D unresolved. The CDR3 is made up of 19 amino acids. CDR1 and CDR2 (germline): SGHVS, FQNEAQ. Trimming cost V 4 bases and J 0 bases, with 19 bases left between them. As DNA, the CDR3 is TGTGCCAGCAGCTCGACAACTTTACCGGTTAGCTCTGGGGCCAACGTCCTGACTTTC. Translating it yields CASSSTTLPVSSGANVLTF.

This chain links TRBV9 with TRBJ2-7; 7 nucleotides line up with TRBD1. Per the germline V gene, CDR1 is SGDLS and CDR2 is YYNGEE. V dropped 4 bases and J dropped 4; count of bases not matched to a gene: 14. The length of the CDR3 is 16 residues. The CDR3 coding sequence is TGTGCCAGCAGCCCTAGACTGACAGGGACAATATACGAGCAGTACTTC. It codes for CASSPRLTGTIYEQYF. The full variable domain, its missing parts supplied by reference TRBV9 and TRBJ2-7, is DSGVTQTPKHLITATGQRVTLRCSPRSGDLSVYWYQQSLDQGLQFLIQYYNGEERAKGNILERFSAQQFPDLHSELNLSSLELGDSALYFCASSPRLTGTIYEQYFGPGTRLTVT.

The chain links TRBV7-2 to TRBJ2-5, with 14 bases that match TRBD2. The J call is uncertain, as TRBJ2-7 better fits the DNA end. From germline, CDR1 is SGHTA and CDR2 FQGNSA. This CDR3 is built from 15 residues. CDR3: CASSPQGTSGGEQYF. Written as DNA, the CDR3 is TGTGCCAGCAGCCCCCAGGGGACTAGCGGGGGCGAGCAGTACTTC.

This clonotype was seen a handful of times. The chain carries TRBV20-1 and TRBJ2-5, with D unresolved. CDR3 length: 13 amino acids. V was pared by 6 bases and J by 2 bases, with 13 bases between. Germline assignment: CDR1 DFQATT and CDR2 SNEGSKA (reference sequence). The CDR3 region is CSARRTRQETQYF. The CDR3 nucleotides are TGCAGTGCCCGCCGGACCCGACAAGAGACCCAGTACTTC.

This clonotype was detected only a few times. This chain connects TRBV7-2 to TRBJ2-7; 9 bases are a match to TRBD1. With 2 bases clipped from V and 3 bases from J, the junction kept 5 bases outside the gene matches. The CDR3 loop spans 15 amino acids. CDR1 and CDR2 from the germline V gene are SGHTA and FQGNSA. The chain's CDR3 is CASSLTGGAIYEQYF. DNA for the CDR3: TGTGCCAGCAGCTTAACAGGGGGCGCGATCTACGAGCAGTACTTC.

The CDR3 is CASSRTETSGGPEEETQYF. For the CDR3, the DNA is TGTGCCAGCAGCCGCACGGAGACTAGCGGGGGGCCTGAGGAAGAGACCCAGTACTTC. The chain is built from TRBV14 and TRBJ2-4; TRBD2 matches 13 bases. The DNA end favors TRBJ2-5, so the J call may be wrong. CDR1 is SGHDN, CDR2 FVKESK, per germline. The CDR3 is made up of 19 amino acids.

This clonotype showed up many times. This chain joins TRBV5-1 and TRBJ2-5; a weak D match, TRBD1 (5 bases). The length of the CDR3 is 14 residues. V lost 2 bases, J lost 2 bases, and 10 bases lay in between. Germline V lookup: CDR1 SGHRS, CDR2 YFSETQ. The CDR3 DNA follows: TGCGCCAGCAGCTTCGGCCAGGGACAAGAGACCCAGTACTTC. This codes for CASSFGQGQETQYF.

The chain joins TRBV12-3 or TRBV12-4 to TRBJ2-1; 10 positions match TRBD2. Losses at the gene ends were 6 bases for V and 4 bases for J; bases not matched to a gene: 9. The CDR3 is 16 amino acids. The CDR3 DNA follows: TGTGCCAGCAGGCGACGGACTAGCGGACCTTACAATGAGCAGTTCTTC. This gives the protein CASRRRTSGPYNEQFF.

The V gene is TRBV20-1, the J gene TRBJ2-3; unclear D gene. The CDR3 length is 13 residues. The V end lost 6 bases, the J end lost 6 bases, and 16 bases lay between the germline ends. Germline CDR1 DFQATT, CDR2 SNEGSKA (reference sequence). In DNA form, the CDR3 reads TGCAGTGCCCATAACACTGCCGCGGATACGCAGTATTTT. It specifies CSAHNTAADTQYF.

This clonotype was detected a few times. A much larger clone differs from this one at a single base, so this may be a read error. The chain couples TRBV12-3 or TRBV12-4 to TRBJ2-5; D tentatively fits TRBD1 or TRBD2 (7 bases each). V shed 3 bases and J shed 11 bases, with 19 bases lying between them. The CDR3 has 14 residues. In DNA, the CDR3 is TGTGCCAGCAGTTTTGTGACAGGGAGGGGTGAGCAGTACTTC. It specifies CASSFVTGRGEQYF.

This clonotype was recorded a few times. CDR3 residues: CASSLEIGYEQYF. As DNA, the CDR3 is TGTGCCAGCAGCTTAGAGATCGGTTACGAGCAGTACTTC. V gene TRBV11-2 combines with J gene TRBJ2-7; D unclear. Germline loops: CDR1 SGHAT, CDR2 FQNNGV. With 0 bases removed from V and 4 bases from J, the gap between germline ends came to 7 bases. The CDR3 sequence is 13 residues long.

This clonotype was detected only a few times. The genes are TRBV20-1 and TRBJ1-2; D is undetermined. Trimming took 3 bases from V and 5 from J, leaving 16 bases between them. This CDR3 contains 14 residues. CDR1 and CDR2 from the germline V gene are DFQATT and SNEGSKA (reference sequence). The CDR3 DNA reads TGCAGTGCTAGTCTGGAATACCTCATGTATGGCTACACCTTC. It translates to CSASLEYLMYGYTF.

The sample holds a few counts of this clonotype. V and J are TRBV4-3 and TRBJ2-5, with D perhaps TRBD2 (5 bases). The CDR3 runs 13 residues. The V gene's germline CDR1 is LGHNA and CDR2 YSLEER. Trimming cost V 3 bases and J 2 bases, with 7 bases left between them. The CDR3 reads CASSQRVQETQYF. The CDR3 DNA follows: TGCGCCAGCAGCCAGCGGGTGCAAGAGACCCAGTACTTC.

This sequence joins TRBV4-1 and TRBJ2-1; 10 nucleotides agree with TRBD2. The V and J ends lost 0 bases and 7 bases, in that order; junction bases with no gene match: 6. Germline V gives CDR1 MGHRA, CDR2 YSYEKL. This CDR3 comprises 16 residues. CDR3: CASSQDTSGVRNEQFF. Here the CDR3 DNA reads TGCGCCAGCAGCCAAGATACTAGCGGGGTTAGGAATGAGCAGTTCTTC.

The genes are TRBV7-3 and TRBJ2-3; TRBD2 aligns across 12 bases. This CDR3 contains 17 residues. J lost 4 bases, V lost 1 base, and 6 bases had no gene match. CDR1 and CDR2 (germline): SGHTA, FQGTGA. CDR3 coding DNA: TGTGCCAGCAGCTTAAGCGCTAGCGGGGGGGCGGCAGATACGCAGTATTTT. It specifies CASSLSASGGAADTQYF. Filled out from reference TRBV7-3 and TRBJ2-3, the complete variable domain reads GAGVSQTPSNKVTEKGKYVELRCDPISGHTALYWYRQSLGQGPEFLIYFQGTGAADDSGLPNDRFFAVRPEGSVSTLKIQRTERGDSAVYLCASSLSASGGAADTQYFGPGTRLTVL.

The J gene is TRBJ2-3, the V gene TRBV3-1; TRBD1 aligns across 7 bases. Looked up from germline, CDR1 is LGHDT and CDR2 is YNNKEL (reference sequence). The CDR3 extends over 15 amino acids. The J segment lost 4 bases and the V segment lost 3 bases, leaving 7 bases of the junction unmatched. In DNA, the CDR3 is TGTGCCAGCAGCCATGGGACAGACCCTGCAGATACGCAGTATTTT. It is translated as CASSHGTDPADTQYF.